This T cell receptor beta chain emerged from a study of early T cells in non-severe SARS-CoV-2 infection. The overall study: Chains from this unsorted whole-blood bulk RNA could not be paired. Study observations and caveats: Using VDJdb, the matching emphasized anti-spike CD8 responses while missing private and CD4 specificities.

This clonotype occurred a few times. Its antigen remains unidentified. Trimming stripped 1 base from V and 2 bases from J, with 9 bases between. From germline, CDR1 is SGHVS and CDR2 FQNEAQ. The CDR3 has 14 residues. cDNA molecules, individually, were tagged with unique molecular identifiers. TCRdb re-analysed the 5' RACE reads in MiXCR, keeping a single row per CDR3 protein. This table has around 57,000 distinct CDR3 sequences, just over 8% appearing once. The sequence came from an adult who was a healthcare worker with PCR-confirmed SARS-CoV-2 infection or an uninfected control (not recorded which). The chain recombines TRBV7-8 with TRBJ2-7; D is possibly TRBD1 (5 bases). Sequenced input: whole blood. The CDR3 DNA reads TGTGCCAGCAGCTTAGAGGGGTATCCCTACGAGCAGTACTTC. Its protein is CASSLEGYPYEQYF. Variable domain in full (rest from reference TRBV7-8 and TRBJ2-7): GAGVSQSPRYKVAKRGQDVALRCDPISGHVSLFWYQQALGQGPEFLTYFQNEAQLDKSGLPSDRFFAERPEGSVSTLKIQRTQQEDSAVYLCASSLEGYPYEQYFGPGTRLTVT.